The T cell receptor (beta chain) under discussion was sequenced for a study of cytomegalovirus exposure and HLA in healthy donors. General study points: Reports showed the classifier diagnosing cytomegalovirus status with high specificity and sensitivity.

V was trimmed by 6 bases and J by 10 bases, leaving 12 bases between them. This CDR3 is 11 amino acids long. CDR1 and CDR2 from the germline V gene are MNHNS and SASEGT. Concerning this clone: Antigen: not known.

The study ran its PCR with 60 Vbeta and 13 Jbeta primers. Assay used: immunoSEQ multiplex PCR; TCRdb lists only in-frame clones, some missing. Counted here are about 120,000 clones, 60% to 75% occurring once; the ten biggest clones make up roughly 3%. The clonotype was recovered from a woman aged 40 to 50 in good health and CMV-seropositive. The chain has TRBV6-1 and TRBJ1-1; D perhaps matches TRBD1 (6 bases). Sequenced input: PBMCs. CDR3 sequence: CASRLVGGAFF. The CDR3 DNA reads TGTGCCAGCAGGCTCGTAGGGGGAGCTTTCTTT.